Detailed here is one T cell receptor beta chain. What it binds is unknown. The CDR3 spans 16 residues. Germline V lookup: CDR1 MNHNY, CDR2 SVGAGI (reference sequence). Between the trimmed V and J ends, which lost 0 bases and 1 base, there was a span of 13 bases. TCRdb keeps only in-frame clones here, not all; method: immunoSEQ multiplex PCR. The sample includes about 40,000 clones, under 90% seen only once; the top ten take roughly 24%. The data were taken from a study of OX40 agonist ivuxolimab in advanced cancers. Study summary: With ivuxolimab, an agonistic anti-OX40 (CD134) antibody, patients were treated.

Broader study findings: By week 6 at 0.1 to 3.0 mg/kg, blood CD4+ and CD8+ T cells had expanded clonally.

This chain joins TRBV6-6 and TRBJ2-7; tentative D call: TRBD1 (6 bases). This sample comprised CD4+ or CD8+ T cells sorted from blood, obtained in a trial of the OX40 agonist ivuxolimab. The clonotype originates from an adult with an advanced solid tumor such as melanoma, head and neck, liver or kidney cancer. This CDR3 is CASSYSSSGASYEQYF. In DNA, the CDR3 is TGTGCCAGCAGTTACTCGAGCTCAGGGGCTTCCTACGAGCAGTACTTC.